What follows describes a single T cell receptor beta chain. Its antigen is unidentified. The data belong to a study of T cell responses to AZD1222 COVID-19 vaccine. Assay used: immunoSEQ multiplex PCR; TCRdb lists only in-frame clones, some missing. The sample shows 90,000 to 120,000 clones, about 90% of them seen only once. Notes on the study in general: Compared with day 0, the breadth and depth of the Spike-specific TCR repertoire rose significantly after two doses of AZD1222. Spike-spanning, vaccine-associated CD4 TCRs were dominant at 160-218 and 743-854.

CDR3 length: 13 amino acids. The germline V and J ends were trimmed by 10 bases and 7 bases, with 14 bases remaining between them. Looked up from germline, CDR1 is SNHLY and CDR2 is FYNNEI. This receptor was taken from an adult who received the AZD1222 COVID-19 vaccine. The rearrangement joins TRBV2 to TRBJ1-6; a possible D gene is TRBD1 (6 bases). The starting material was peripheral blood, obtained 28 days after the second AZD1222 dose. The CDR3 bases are TGTGCCACCGGACAGCGGGAAAATTCACCCCTCCACTTT. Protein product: CATGQRENSPLHF.